The 29 T cell receptor beta chains given below trace back to one sample, sequenced in a study of shared clonotypes between healthy human individuals. The table came from immunoSEQ multiplex PCR; TCRdb's copy has only in-frame clones and leaves some out. The sample carries over 1.5 million clones, 95% to 99% recorded once. The sample taken for sequencing was naive CD4+ T cells sorted from blood. Subset given: CD45RA+ positively selected. These receptors were obtained from a man in his thirties or forties in good health.

In regard to this clone: This specimen includes other DNA sequences encoding the same CDR3. The rearrangement links TRBV14 to TRBJ2-1, with D unresolved. Trimming removed 3 bases at V and 4 bases at J, with 7 bases between. The germline V gene has CDR1 SGHDN and CDR2 FVKESK. There are 13 residues in the CDR3. As DNA, the CDR3 is TGTGCCAGCAGCCAGAGCCTATACAATGAGCAGTTCTTC. Translating gives CASSQSLYNEQFF.

The gene calls are TRBV5-1 and TRBJ1-5, with TRBD1 identical over 9 bases. The CDR3 is made up of 18 amino acids. J was trimmed by 0 bases and V by 4 bases; bases with no gene match: 11. Germline loops: CDR1 SGHRS, CDR2 YFSETQ. CDR3 sequence reads: CASSPGGQGGNSNQPQHF. CDR3 in DNA: TGCGCCAGCAGCCCGGGGGGACAGGGAGGAAATAGCAATCAGCCCCAGCATTTT. Based on the CDR3 plus reference TRBV5-1 and TRBJ1-5, the full variable domain is KAGVTQTPRYLIKTRGQQVTLSCSPISGHRSVSWYQQTPGQGLQFLFEYFSETQRNKGNFPGRFSGRQFSNSRSEMNVSTLELGDSALYLCASSPGGQGGNSNQPQHFGDGTRLSIL.

The V gene is TRBV18, the J gene TRBJ2-5; TRBD2 matches 11 bases. Germline V gene sequence: CDR1 KGHSH, CDR2 LQKENI. Germline trimming cut 2 bases from V and 5 bases from J; bases unmatched to any gene: 13. This CDR3 region has 18 residues. The CDR3 loop reads CASSPDRIIAGGPETQYF. For the CDR3, the DNA is TGTGCCAGCTCACCAGACAGGATTATAGCGGGAGGGCCGGAGACCCAGTACTTC. The full variable domain, in which reference TRBV18 and TRBJ2-5 provide the parts outside the CDR3, is NAGVMQNPRHLVRRRGQEARLRCSPMKGHSHVYWYRQLPEEGLKFMVYLQKENIIDESGMPKERFSAEFPKEGPSILRIQQVVRGDSAAYFCASSPDRIIAGGPETQYFGPGTRLLVL.

Turning to this clone: The sample carries other DNA sequences with the same CDR3. The chain recombines TRBV5-1 with TRBJ2-5; 9 bases are a match to TRBD1. Germline CDR1 is SGHRS and CDR2 is YFSETQ. V gave up 0 bases and J gave up 2 bases; unmatched junction bases: 2. The CDR3 consists of 15 residues. CDR3 sequence (DNA): TGCGCCAGCAGCTTGGCCGGGACAGGGCAAGAGACCCAGTACTTC. This encodes CASSLAGTGQETQYF.

Details on this clone: An end of the junction differs from the germline gene, which may be a read error. CDR3 residues: CASQETRDRVFLF. CDR3 nucleotides: TGTGCCTCCCAGGAGACACGGGACAGGGTATTTCTCTTC. The chain is built from TRBV28 and TRBJ2-1; 9 bases fit TRBD1. Per germline, CDR1 MDHEN and CDR2 SYDVKM. This CDR3 is built from 13 residues.

J is TRBJ2-7 and V is TRBV5-4; D possibly corresponds to TRBD2 (6 bases). The V gene lost 4 bases and the J gene lost 6 bases, with 23 bases spanning the gap. The CDR3 runs to 16 residues. Germline V gene sequence: CDR1 SGHNT, CDR2 YYREEE (reference sequence). DNA for the CDR3: TGTGCCAGCAGCCCTCCGACCCCCCGGGGGTTGGGCGAGCAGTACTTC. Amino acid sequence: CASSPPTPRGLGEQYF.

The V and J genes are TRBV10-3 and TRBJ2-1, with 9 positions matching TRBD2. This CDR3 has 13 residues. The germline V gene encodes CDR1 ENHRY and CDR2 SYGVKD. The V segment lost 7 bases and the J segment 6 bases; nucleotides outside the gene matches: 4. The CDR3 coding sequence is TGTGCCATCAAGAAGCGGGAGGCCAATGAGCAGTTCTTC. Protein sequence: CAIKKREANEQFF.

The chain has TRBV19 and TRBJ2-7; D might be TRBD1 (5 bases). Germline CDR1 is LNHDA and CDR2 is SQIVND (reference sequence). CDR3 length: 12 amino acids. Trimming stripped 2 bases from V and 11 bases from J, with 13 bases between. As DNA, the CDR3 is TGTGCCAGTAGTATATCCCAGGGTCGGAAGTACTTC. Its protein product is CASSISQGRKYF.

The rearrangement links TRBV7-2 to TRBJ2-1; 7 bases align to TRBD2. The J segment lost 8 bases and the V segment lost 4 bases, leaving 5 bases of the junction unmatched. Looked up from germline, CDR1 is SGHTA and CDR2 is FQGNSA. The length of the CDR3 is 13 residues. DNA of the CDR3: TGTGCCAGCAGCTACGGGGGGTTCGATGAGCAGTTCTTC. Protein sequence: CASSYGGFDEQFF.

The chain recombines TRBV9 with TRBJ1-2; D is ambiguous. Germline CDR1 is SGDLS and CDR2 is YYNGEE. The CDR3 totals 12 residues. V lost 0 bases to trimming and J lost 4 bases, with 4 bases between them. CDR3: CASSVATYGYTF. The CDR3 coding sequence is TGTGCCAGCAGCGTAGCCACCTATGGCTACACCTTC. The entire variable domain, with the rest obtained from reference TRBV9 and TRBJ1-2, is as follows: DSGVTQTPKHLITATGQRVTLRCSPRSGDLSVYWYQQSLDQGLQFLIQYYNGEERAKGNILERFSAQQFPDLHSELNLSSLELGDSALYFCASSVATYGYTFGSGTRLTVV.

The chain has TRBV29-1 and TRBJ2-7; 9 bases match TRBD2. The CDR3 totals 13 residues. Unmatched junction bases numbered 10, after V lost 7 bases and J lost 6 bases. Germline-derived CDR1 and CDR2 are SQVTM and ANQGSEA. CDR3 in amino acids: CSGGTSTRGEQYF. Written as DNA, the CDR3 is TGCAGCGGGGGGACTAGCACGAGGGGCGAGCAGTACTTC.

The V call is TRBV5-4, the J call TRBJ1-4, with a weak D call TRBD1 (6 bases). Germline values: CDR1 SGHNT, CDR2 YYREEE (reference sequence). The V end was cut by 3 bases, the J end by 3 bases, with 15 bases between. The CDR3 loop spans 16 amino acids. This CDR3 reads CASSYRSGAANEKLFF. The CDR3 DNA is TGTGCCAGCAGCTACCGGTCGGGGGCGGCTAATGAAAAACTGTTTTTT.

The V gene is TRBV7-3, the J gene TRBJ2-7; 13 bases align to TRBD2. Per germline, CDR1 SGHTA and CDR2 FQGTGA. This CDR3 is 14 amino acids long. V lost 4 bases to trimming and J lost 6 bases; unmatched junction nucleotides: 3. The CDR3 loop is CASSSGLAGVEQYF. The CDR3 DNA sequence: TGTGCCAGCAGCTCCGGACTAGCGGGAGTCGAGCAGTACTTC.

This chain joins TRBV9 and TRBJ2-4; maybe TRBD2 (6 bases). Germline V gene sequence: CDR1 SGDLS, CDR2 YYNGEE. There are 16 residues in the CDR3. Trimming pared 0 bases from V and 0 bases from J, leaving 10 bases between. The CDR3 coding sequence is TGTGCCAGCAGCGTAGCAGGGACTTTAGCCAAAAACATTCAGTACTTC. Amino acid sequence: CASSVAGTLAKNIQYF.

For this clone: Other DNA sequences from this sample encode an identical CDR3 as well. V usage is TRBV9 and J usage is TRBJ1-1; 7 nucleotides match TRBD1. This CDR3 contains 15 residues. V gave up 4 bases and J gave up 1 base; unmatched junction bases: 7. The germline CDR1 and CDR2 sequences are SGDLS and YYNGEE. CDR3 sequence: CASSPRQGGNTEAFF. The CDR3 DNA reads TGTGCCAGCAGCCCCCGACAGGGAGGGAACACTGAAGCTTTCTTT.

The rearrangement links TRBV6-1 to TRBJ1-5; D is perhaps TRBD1 (5 bases). The germline gives CDR1 MNHNS, CDR2 SASEGT. Trimming removed 9 bases from V and 2 bases from J, with 17 bases in between. CDR3 size: 15 residues. In DNA, the CDR3 is TGTGCCAGTTCCTTGGGGCGAAGTGGCAATCAGCCCCAGCATTTT. It yields the protein CASSLGRSGNQPQHF.

J is TRBJ2-3 and V is TRBV11-2; 9 bases are a match to TRBD1. The junction had 10 bases not matched to a gene; V was cut back by 5 bases and J by 7 bases. Germline V lookup: CDR1 SGHAT, CDR2 FQNNGV. The CDR3 totals 15 residues. CDR3 bases: TGTGCCAGCAGCGACCCGGGACAGGGACCAAATACGCAGTATTTT. It specifies CASSDPGQGPNTQYF.

The chain links TRBV5-1 to TRBJ2-2; either TRBD1 or TRBD2 may supply D (6 bases each). Trimming took 6 bases from V and 1 from J, leaving 10 bases between them. Per germline, CDR1 SGHRS and CDR2 YFSETQ. The CDR3 runs to 14 residues. The CDR3 sequence: CASNGGGNTGELFF. The CDR3 DNA reads TGCGCCAGCAACGGGGGCGGGAACACCGGGGAGCTGTTTTTT.

This clone showed up just once. CDR3 sequence: CASSPLGQGANTEAFF. CDR3 in DNA: TGTGCCAGCAGCCCCCTAGGACAGGGGGCGAACACTGAAGCTTTCTTT. The chain carries TRBV7-9 and TRBJ1-1; 11 bases fit TRBD1. Per the germline V gene, CDR1 is SEHNR and CDR2 is FQNEAQ (reference sequence). CDR3 size: 16 residues. Trimming took 5 bases from V and 1 from J; bases not matched to a gene: 6.

A single count supports this clone. This chain links TRBV4-3 with TRBJ2-5, with a tentative D call TRBD2 (6 bases). The V gene lost 0 bases and the J gene lost 7 bases, with 12 bases spanning the gap. The CDR3 totals 14 residues. Germline V gives CDR1 LGHNA, CDR2 YSLEER. The CDR3 is CASSQDGRGRTQYF. The CDR3 nucleotides are TGCGCCAGCAGCCAAGATGGGCGGGGACGGACCCAGTACTTC.

The V call is TRBV9, the J call TRBJ2-2, with D perhaps being TRBD1 or TRBD2 (5 bases each). Germline V gene sequence: CDR1 SGDLS, CDR2 YYNGEE. The CDR3 contains 18 residues. V lost 2 bases and J 4 bases, leaving 21 bases between the germline ends. CDR3 nucleotides: TGTGCCAGCAGCGTTTCAGTGGGGGATAGGGTCGGCACCGGGGAGCTGTTTTTT. It specifies CASSVSVGDRVGTGELFF.

V usage is TRBV2 and J usage is TRBJ1-1; 10 bases match TRBD1. V lost 3 bases, J lost 1 base, and 2 bases stayed unmatched. The germline CDR1 and CDR2 sequences are SNHLY and FYNNEI. The CDR3 is made up of 15 amino acids. CDR3 amino acids: CASSETGGPNTEAFF. The CDR3 DNA reads TGTGCCAGCAGTGAGACAGGGGGCCCGAACACTGAAGCTTTCTTT.

The chain is built from TRBV18 and TRBJ1-4; D is unclear. V dropped 2 bases and J dropped 8 bases, with 9 bases sitting between them. Germline V gene data show CDR1 as KGHSH and CDR2 as LQKENI. The CDR3 consists of 13 residues. The DNA of the CDR3 is TGTGCCAGCTCACCAGATGTATGGGAAAAACTGTTTTTT. It translates to CASSPDVWEKLFF. The variable domain in full, with the rest retrieved from reference TRBV18 and TRBJ1-4, is NAGVMQNPRHLVRRRGQEARLRCSPMKGHSHVYWYRQLPEEGLKFMVYLQKENIIDESGMPKERFSAEFPKEGPSILRIQQVVRGDSAAYFCASSPDVWEKLFFGSGTQLSVL.

The chain couples TRBV7-3 to TRBJ2-7; D is perhaps TRBD1 (6 bases). Germline V lookup: CDR1 SGHTA, CDR2 FQGTGA. This CDR3 spans 12 amino acids. V was clipped by 1 base and J by 6 bases, with 7 bases between them. DNA for the CDR3: TGTGCCAGCAGCTTAATGGGGGCCGAGCAGTACTTC. Translation: CASSLMGAEQYF.

With respect to this clone: Other DNA variants within this sample encode the same CDR3. The chain links TRBV10-3 to TRBJ1-5; D gene unclear. V was clipped by 3 bases and J by 0 bases, with 3 bases between them. The CDR3 is 13 amino acids. CDR1 and CDR2 (germline): ENHRY, SYGVKD. CDR3 amino acids: CAISDSSNQPQHF. The CDR3 DNA sequence: TGTGCCATCAGTGACAGTAGCAATCAGCCCCAGCATTTT.

The CDR3 nucleotides are TGTGCCAGCTCACCACCTTCGACAGCTACTAATGAAAAACTGTTTTTT. Translating gives CASSPPSTATNEKLFF. The chain is built from TRBV18 and TRBJ1-4; perhaps TRBD1 as D (5 bases). From germline, CDR1 is KGHSH and CDR2 LQKENI. The CDR3 is 16 amino acids. Trimming pared 0 bases from V and 2 bases from J, leaving 10 bases between.

This chain joins TRBV28 and TRBJ1-4; D ambiguous. Deletions cut 2 bases from V and 4 bases from J, with 11 bases between. The CDR3 has 15 residues. From germline, CDR1 is MDHEN and CDR2 SYDVKM. In DNA form, the CDR3 reads TGTGCCAGCAGTTTAAGGGAGACACGTAATGAAAAACTGTTTTTT. Translated: CASSLRETRNEKLFF.

The chain is built from TRBV9 and TRBJ2-7, with a possible D match to TRBD2 (6 bases). Germline values: CDR1 SGDLS, CDR2 YYNGEE. This CDR3 has 16 amino acids. V was pared by 6 bases and J by 6 bases, with 25 bases between. CDR3 in amino acids: CASTDRRDAGSGEQYF. The CDR3 nucleotides are TGTGCCAGCACCGACCGGAGGGACGCGGGGTCTGGCGAGCAGTACTTC.

This chain uses TRBV27 with TRBJ2-2; possibly TRBD2 for D (5 bases). The CDR3 spans 14 residues. Deletions cut 2 bases from V and 4 bases from J, with 8 bases between. Looked up from germline, CDR1 is MNHEY and CDR2 is SMNVEV (reference sequence). CDR3 in DNA: TGTGCCAGCAGTTTAAGAGGGCCCACCGGGGAGCTGTTTTTT. Translating gives CASSLRGPTGELFF.